The clone carrying this T cell receptor (beta chain) occurred many times. Its antigen is undetermined. These data are taken from a study of glioma-infiltrating T cells. Amplification of TCR alpha and beta CDR3 regions from RNA used iRepertoire nested multiplex PCR. Tissue mRNA or PBMC total RNA, about 95-450 ng, went into one-step reverse transcription and amplification. TCRdb called the multiplex PCR reads again in MiXCR, with one record for every CDR3 protein. The sample consists of fewer than 90,000 distinct CDR3 sequences, around 23% of them appearing once. Whole-study findings and limits: Above-expected tissue-blood divergence occurred in all gliomas, most in low-grade ones. Very few CDR3 sequences were shared between tissue and blood.

Germline lookup yields CDR1 SNHLY and CDR2 FYNNEI. The length of the CDR3 is 14 residues. Deletions cut 6 bases from V and 0 bases from J, with 11 bases between. The chain recombines TRBV2 with TRBJ1-2; no reliable D call. The TCR sequence derives from a human donor with low-grade glioma or glioblastoma, undergoing nonglioma brain surgery, or in good health (not recorded which). The source material was glioma tissue, nonneoplastic brain tissue, or PBMCs (not recorded which). CDR3 DNA: TGTGCCAGCAGGGTACAGCAAACTAACTATGGCTACACCTTC. Translation: CASRVQQTNYGYTF.